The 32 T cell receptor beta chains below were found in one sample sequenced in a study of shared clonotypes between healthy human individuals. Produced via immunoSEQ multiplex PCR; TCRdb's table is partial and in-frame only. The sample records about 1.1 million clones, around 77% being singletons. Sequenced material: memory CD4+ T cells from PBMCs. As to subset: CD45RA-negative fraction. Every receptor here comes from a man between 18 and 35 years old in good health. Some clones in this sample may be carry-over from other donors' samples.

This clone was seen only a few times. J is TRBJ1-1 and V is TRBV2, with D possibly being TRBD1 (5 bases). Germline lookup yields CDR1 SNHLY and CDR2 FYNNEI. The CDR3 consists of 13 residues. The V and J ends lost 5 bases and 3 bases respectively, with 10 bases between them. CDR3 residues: CASSIGRDTEAFF. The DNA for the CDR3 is TGTGCCAGCAGTATCGGCAGGGACACTGAAGCTTTCTTT.

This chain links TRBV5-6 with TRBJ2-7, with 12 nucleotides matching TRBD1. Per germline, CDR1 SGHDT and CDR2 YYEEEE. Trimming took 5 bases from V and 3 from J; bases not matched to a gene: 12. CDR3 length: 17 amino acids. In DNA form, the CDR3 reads TGTGCCAGCAGGAGGGACAGGGGGCCCAACCGATTCTACGAGCAGTACTTC. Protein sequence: CASRRDRGPNRFYEQYF. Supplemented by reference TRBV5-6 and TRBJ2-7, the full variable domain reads DAGVTQSPTHLIKTRGQQVTLRCSPKSGHDTVSWYQQALGQGPQFIFQYYEEEERQRGNFPDRFSGHQFPNYSSELNVNALLLGDSALYLCASRRDRGPNRFYEQYFGPGTRLTVT.

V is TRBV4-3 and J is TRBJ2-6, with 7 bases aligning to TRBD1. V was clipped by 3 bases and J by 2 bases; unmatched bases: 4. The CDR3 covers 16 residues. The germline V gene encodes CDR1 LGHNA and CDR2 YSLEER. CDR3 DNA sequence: TGCGCCAGCAGCCAGGATACAGGGGCTGGGGCCAACGTCCTGACTTTC. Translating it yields CASSQDTGAGANVLTF.

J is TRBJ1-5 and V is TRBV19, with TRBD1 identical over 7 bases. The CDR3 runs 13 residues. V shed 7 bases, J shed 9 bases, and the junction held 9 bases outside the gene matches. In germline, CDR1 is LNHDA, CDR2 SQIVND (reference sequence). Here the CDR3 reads CASTKKRQGPQHF. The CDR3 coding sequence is TGTGCCAGTACTAAGAAGCGACAGGGGCCCCAGCATTTT.

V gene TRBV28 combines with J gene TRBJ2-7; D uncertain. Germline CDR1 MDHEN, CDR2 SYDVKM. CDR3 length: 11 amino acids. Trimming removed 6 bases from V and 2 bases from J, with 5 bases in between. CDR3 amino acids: CASRHTYEQYF. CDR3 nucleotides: TGTGCCAGCAGACACACCTACGAGCAGTACTTC.

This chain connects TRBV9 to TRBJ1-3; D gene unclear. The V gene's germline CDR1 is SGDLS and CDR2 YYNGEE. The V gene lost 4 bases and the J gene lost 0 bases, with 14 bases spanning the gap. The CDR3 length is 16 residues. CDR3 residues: CASSPHRALSGNTIYF. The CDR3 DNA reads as TGTGCCAGCAGCCCCCACCGGGCCCTCTCTGGAAACACCATATATTTT.

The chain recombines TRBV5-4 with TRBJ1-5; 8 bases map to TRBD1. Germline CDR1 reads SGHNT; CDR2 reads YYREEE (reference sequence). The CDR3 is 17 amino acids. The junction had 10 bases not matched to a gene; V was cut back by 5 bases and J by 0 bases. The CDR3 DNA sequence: TGTGCCAGCAGTTCAGGGGGCGGTTGGGATAGCAATCAGCCCCAGCATTTT. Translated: CASSSGGGWDSNQPQHF.

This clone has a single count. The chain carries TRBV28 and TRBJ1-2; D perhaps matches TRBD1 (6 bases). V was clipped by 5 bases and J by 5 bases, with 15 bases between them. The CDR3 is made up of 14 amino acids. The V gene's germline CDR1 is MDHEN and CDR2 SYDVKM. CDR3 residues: CASSPGTKLYGYTF. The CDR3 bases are TGTGCCAGCAGTCCCGGGACAAAGCTTTATGGCTACACCTTC.

Written as DNA, the CDR3 is TGTGCCATCAGTGAATCGGGACAGACCCTCCGGCCCCTCCACTTT. It codes for CAISESGQTLRPLHF. V usage is TRBV10-3 and J usage is TRBJ1-6; 7 positions agree with TRBD1. The CDR3 covers 15 residues. J was trimmed by 13 bases and V by 3 bases; bases with no gene match: 12. The germline gives CDR1 ENHRY, CDR2 SYGVKD.

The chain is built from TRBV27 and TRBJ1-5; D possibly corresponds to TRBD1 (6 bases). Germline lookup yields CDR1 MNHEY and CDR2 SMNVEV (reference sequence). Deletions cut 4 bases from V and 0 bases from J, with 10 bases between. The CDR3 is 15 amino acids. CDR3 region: CASSSRGLSNQPQHF. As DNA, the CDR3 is TGTGCCAGCAGTTCCCGGGGGCTTAGCAATCAGCCCCAGCATTTT.

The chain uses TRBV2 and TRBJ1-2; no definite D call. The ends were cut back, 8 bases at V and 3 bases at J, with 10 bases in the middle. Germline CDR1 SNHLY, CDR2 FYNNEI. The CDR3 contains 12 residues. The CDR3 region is CASGISDYGYTF. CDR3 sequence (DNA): TGTGCCAGCGGGATATCGGACTATGGCTACACCTTC.

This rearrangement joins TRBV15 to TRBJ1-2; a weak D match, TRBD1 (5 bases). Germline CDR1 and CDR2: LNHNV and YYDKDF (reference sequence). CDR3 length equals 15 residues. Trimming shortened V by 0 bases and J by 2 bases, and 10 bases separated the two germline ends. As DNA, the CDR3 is TGTGCCACCAGCAGAGATCGGGGACGGAACTATGGCTACACCTTC. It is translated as CATSRDRGRNYGYTF.

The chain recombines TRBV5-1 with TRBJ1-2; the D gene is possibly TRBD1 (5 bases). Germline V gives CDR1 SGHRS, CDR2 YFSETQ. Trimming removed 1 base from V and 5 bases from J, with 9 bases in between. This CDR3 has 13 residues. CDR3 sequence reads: CASSLFAGYGYTF. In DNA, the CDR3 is TGCGCCAGCAGCTTGTTTGCAGGGTATGGCTACACCTTC.

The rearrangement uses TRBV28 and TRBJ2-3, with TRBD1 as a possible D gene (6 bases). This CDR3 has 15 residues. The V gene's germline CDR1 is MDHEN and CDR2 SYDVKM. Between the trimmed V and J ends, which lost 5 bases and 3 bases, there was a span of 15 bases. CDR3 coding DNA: TGTGCCAGCAGTGGGACAAGATGGGGTACAGATACGCAGTATTTT. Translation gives CASSGTRWGTDTQYF.

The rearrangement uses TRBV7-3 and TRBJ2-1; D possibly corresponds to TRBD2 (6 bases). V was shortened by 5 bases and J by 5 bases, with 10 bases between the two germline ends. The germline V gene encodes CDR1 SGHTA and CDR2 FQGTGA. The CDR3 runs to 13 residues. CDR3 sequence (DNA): TGTGCCAGCAGCCCCGGAGGGAACAATGAGCAGTTCTTC. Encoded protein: CASSPGGNNEQFF. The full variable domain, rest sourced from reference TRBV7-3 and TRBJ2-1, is GAGVSQTPSNKVTEKGKYVELRCDPISGHTALYWYRQSLGQGPEFLIYFQGTGAADDSGLPNDRFFAVRPEGSVSTLKIQRTERGDSAVYLCASSPGGNNEQFFGPGTRLTVL.

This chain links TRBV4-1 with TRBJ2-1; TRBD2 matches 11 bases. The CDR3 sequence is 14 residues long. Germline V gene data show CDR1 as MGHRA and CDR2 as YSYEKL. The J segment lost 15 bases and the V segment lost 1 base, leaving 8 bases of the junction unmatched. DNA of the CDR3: TGCGCCAGCAGCCAAGTAGGTAGCGGGAGGGGGCGGTTCTTC. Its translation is CASSQVGSGRGRFF.

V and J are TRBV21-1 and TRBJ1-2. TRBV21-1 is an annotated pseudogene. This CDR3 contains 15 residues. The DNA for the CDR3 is TGTGCCAGCAGCAGAAACGGGGGGGAACCCTATGGCTACACCTTC. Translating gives CASSRNGGEPYGYTF.

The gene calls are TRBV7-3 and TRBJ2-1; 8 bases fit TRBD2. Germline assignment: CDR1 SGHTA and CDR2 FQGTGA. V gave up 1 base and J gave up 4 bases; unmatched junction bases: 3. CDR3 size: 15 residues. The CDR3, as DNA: TGTGCCAGCAGCTTAAATAGCGGGGCTTACAATGAGCAGTTCTTC. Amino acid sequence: CASSLNSGAYNEQFF.

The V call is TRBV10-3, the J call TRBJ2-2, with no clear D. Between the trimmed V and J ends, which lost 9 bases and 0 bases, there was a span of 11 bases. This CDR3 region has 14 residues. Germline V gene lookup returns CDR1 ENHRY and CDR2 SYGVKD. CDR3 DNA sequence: TGTGCCATAAGGACGGAGACGAACACCGGGGAGCTGTTTTTT. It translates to CAIRTETNTGELFF.

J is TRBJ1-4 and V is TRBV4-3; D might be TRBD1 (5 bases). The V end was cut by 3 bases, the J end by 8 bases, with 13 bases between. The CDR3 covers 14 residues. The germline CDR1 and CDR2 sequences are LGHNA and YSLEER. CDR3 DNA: TGCGCCAGCAGCCAGGGGATGGGGGGGGAAAAACTGTTTTTT. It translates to CASSQGMGGEKLFF.

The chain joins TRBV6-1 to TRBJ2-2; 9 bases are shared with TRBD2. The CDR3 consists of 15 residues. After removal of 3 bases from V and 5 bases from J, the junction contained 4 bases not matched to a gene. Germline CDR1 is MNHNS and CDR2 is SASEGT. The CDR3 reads CASSDSGSGTGELFF. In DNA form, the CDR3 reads TGTGCCAGCAGTGATAGCGGGAGTGGTACCGGGGAGCTGTTTTTT.

For the CDR3, the DNA is TGTGCCAGCAGCGACCTGCCTTGGGGACAGGGCGGAGATACGCAGTATTTT. As protein: CASSDLPWGQGGDTQYF. The V call is TRBV7-9, the J call TRBJ2-3; TRBD1 matches at 9 bases. The CDR3 has 17 amino acids. Germline CDR1 is SEHNR and CDR2 is FQNEAQ (reference sequence). Trimming removed 5 bases from V and 5 bases from J; junction bases left unmatched: 14.

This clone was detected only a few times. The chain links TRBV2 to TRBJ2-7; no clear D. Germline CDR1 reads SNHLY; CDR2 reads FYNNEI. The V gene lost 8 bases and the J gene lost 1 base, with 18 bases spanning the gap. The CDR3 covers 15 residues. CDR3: CASGRWGRKSYEQYF. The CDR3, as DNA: TGTGCCAGCGGTCGGTGGGGAAGGAAGTCCTACGAGCAGTACTTC.

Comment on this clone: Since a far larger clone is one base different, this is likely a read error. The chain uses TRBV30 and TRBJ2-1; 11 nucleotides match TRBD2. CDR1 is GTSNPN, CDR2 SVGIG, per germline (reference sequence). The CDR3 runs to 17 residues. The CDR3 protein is CAWSVSPGGLADNEQLF. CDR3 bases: TGTGCCTGGAGTGTTTCCCCGGGGGGACTAGCGGACAATGAGCAGCTCTTC.

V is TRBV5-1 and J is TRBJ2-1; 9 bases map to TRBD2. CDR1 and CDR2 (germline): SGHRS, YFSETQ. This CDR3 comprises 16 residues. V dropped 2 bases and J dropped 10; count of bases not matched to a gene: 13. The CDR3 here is CASSFLSGSEGEEQFF. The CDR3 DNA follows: TGCGCCAGCAGCTTCCTTAGCGGGAGTGAGGGAGAAGAGCAGTTCTTC.

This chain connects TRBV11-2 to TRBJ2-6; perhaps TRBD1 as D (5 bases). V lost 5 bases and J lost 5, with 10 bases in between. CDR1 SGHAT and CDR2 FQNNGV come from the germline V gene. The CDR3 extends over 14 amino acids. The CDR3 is CASSPGHWANVLTF. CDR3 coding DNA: TGTGCCAGCAGCCCAGGACACTGGGCCAACGTCCTGACTTTC.

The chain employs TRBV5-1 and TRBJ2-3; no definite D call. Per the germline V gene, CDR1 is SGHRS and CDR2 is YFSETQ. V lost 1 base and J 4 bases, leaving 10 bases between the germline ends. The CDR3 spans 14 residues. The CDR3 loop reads CASSLTTLPDTQYF. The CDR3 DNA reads TGCGCCAGCAGCTTGACAACCCTCCCAGATACGCAGTATTTT.

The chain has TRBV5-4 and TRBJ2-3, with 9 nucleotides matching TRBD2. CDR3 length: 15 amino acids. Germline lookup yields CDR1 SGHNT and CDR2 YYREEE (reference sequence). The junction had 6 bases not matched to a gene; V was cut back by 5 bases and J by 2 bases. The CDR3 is CASRPSGRHTDTQYF. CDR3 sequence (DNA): TGTGCCAGCAGACCGAGCGGGAGGCACACAGATACGCAGTATTTT.

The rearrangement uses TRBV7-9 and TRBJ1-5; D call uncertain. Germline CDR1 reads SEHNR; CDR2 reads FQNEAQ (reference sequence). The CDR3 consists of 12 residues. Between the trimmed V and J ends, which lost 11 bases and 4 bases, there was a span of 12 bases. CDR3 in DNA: TGTGCCGGTCAATCCAGAAATCAGCCCCAGCATTTT. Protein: CAGQSRNQPQHF.

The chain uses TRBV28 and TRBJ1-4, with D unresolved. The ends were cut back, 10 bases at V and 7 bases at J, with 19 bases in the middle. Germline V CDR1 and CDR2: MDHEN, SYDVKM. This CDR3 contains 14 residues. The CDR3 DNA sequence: TGTGCCACCGCCCGTCCCGGAGATAGTGAAAAACTGTTTTTT. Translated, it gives CATARPGDSEKLFF.

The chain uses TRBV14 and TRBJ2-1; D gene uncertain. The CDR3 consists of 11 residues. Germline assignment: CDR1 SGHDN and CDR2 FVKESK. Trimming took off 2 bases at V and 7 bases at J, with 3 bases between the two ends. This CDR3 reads CASSQRNEQFF. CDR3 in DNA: TGTGCCAGCAGCCAAAGGAATGAGCAGTTCTTC.

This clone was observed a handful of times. CDR3 sequence reads: CASSFHKGGYTF. The CDR3, as DNA: TGTGCCAGCAGTTTCCATAAGGGCGGCTACACCTTC. The rearrangement joins TRBV6-5 to TRBJ1-2; D unclear. Germline lookup yields CDR1 MNHEY and CDR2 SVGAGI. The CDR3 consists of 12 residues. The ends were cut back, 4 bases at V and 8 bases at J, with 11 bases in the middle.